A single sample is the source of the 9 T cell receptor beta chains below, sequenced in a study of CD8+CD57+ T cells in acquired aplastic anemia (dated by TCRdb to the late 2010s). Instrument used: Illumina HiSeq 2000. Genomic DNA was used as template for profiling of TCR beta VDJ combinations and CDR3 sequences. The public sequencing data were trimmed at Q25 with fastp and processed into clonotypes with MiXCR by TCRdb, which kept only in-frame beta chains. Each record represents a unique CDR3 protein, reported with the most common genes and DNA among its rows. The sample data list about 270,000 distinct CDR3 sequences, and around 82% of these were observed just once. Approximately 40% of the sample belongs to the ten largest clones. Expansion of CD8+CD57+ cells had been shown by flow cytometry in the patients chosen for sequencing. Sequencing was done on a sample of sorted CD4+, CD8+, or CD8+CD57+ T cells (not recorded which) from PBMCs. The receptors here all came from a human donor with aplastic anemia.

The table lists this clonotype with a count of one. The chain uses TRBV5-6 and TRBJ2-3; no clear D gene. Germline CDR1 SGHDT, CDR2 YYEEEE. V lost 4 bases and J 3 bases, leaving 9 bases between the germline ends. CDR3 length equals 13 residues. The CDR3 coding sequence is TGTGCCAGCAGCCCGGTCCCGACAGATACGCAGTATTTT. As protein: CASSPVPTDTQYF. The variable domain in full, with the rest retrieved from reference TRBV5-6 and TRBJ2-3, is DAGVTQSPTHLIKTRGQQVTLRCSPKSGHDTVSWYQQALGQGPQFIFQYYEEEERQRGNFPDRFSGHQFPNYSSELNVNALLLGDSALYLCASSPVPTDTQYFGPGTRLTVL.

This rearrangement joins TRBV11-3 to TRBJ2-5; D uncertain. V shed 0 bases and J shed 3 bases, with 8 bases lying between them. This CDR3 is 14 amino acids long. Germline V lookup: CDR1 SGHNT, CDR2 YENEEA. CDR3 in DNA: TGTGCCAGCAGCTTAGACAGCGCAGAAGAGACCCAGTACTTC. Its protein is CASSLDSAEETQYF.

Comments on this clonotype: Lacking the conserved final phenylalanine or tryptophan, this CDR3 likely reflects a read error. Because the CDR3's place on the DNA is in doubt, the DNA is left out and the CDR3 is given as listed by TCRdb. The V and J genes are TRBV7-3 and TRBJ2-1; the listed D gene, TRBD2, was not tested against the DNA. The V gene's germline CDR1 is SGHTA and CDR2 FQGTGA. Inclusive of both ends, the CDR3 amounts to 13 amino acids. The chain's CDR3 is CASSSGGIRGEFL.

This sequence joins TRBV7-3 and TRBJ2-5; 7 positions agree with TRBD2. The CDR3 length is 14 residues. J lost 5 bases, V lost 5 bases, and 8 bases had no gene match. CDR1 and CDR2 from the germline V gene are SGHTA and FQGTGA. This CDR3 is CASSLGRVPETQYF. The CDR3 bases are TGTGCCAGCAGCCTAGGGAGGGTGCCCGAGACCCAGTACTTC.

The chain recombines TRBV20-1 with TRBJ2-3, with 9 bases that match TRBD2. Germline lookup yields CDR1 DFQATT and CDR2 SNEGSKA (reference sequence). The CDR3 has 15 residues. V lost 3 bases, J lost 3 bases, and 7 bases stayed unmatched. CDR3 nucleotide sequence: TGCAGTGCTAGCTGGCTGGCGGGGGGGACAGATACGCAGTATTTT. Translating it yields CSASWLAGGTDTQYF.

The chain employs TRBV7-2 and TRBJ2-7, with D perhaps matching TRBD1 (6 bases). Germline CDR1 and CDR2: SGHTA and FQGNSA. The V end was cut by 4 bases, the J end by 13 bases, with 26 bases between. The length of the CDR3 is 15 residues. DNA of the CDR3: TGTGCCAGCAGCTGGCTACAGGGCTCAAACTATGGCTACTACGTC. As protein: CASSWLQGSNYGYYV.

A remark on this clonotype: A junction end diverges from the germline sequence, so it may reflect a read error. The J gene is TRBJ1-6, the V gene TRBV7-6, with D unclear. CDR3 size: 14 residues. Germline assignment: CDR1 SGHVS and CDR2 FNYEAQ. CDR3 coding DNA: TGTGCCAGCAGCTTGAGCTCCGATAATTCACCCCACCACTTT. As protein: CASSLSSDNSPHHF.

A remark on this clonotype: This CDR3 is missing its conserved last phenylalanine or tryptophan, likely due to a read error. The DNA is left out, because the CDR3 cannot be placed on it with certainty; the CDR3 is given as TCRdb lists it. The chain's CDR3 is CASSLAPLAAKTQ. The rearrangement links TRBV7-6 to TRBJ2-3; the D call of TRBD2 is as the table states it, not checked on the DNA. With termini counted, the CDR3 has 13 amino acids. Germline CDR1 SGHVS, CDR2 FNYEAQ.

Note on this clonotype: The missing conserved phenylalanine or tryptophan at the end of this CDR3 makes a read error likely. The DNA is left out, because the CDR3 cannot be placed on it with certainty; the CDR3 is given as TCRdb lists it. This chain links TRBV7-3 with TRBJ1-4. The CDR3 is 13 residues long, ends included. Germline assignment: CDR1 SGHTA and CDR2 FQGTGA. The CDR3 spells CASSRRANAIEHL.